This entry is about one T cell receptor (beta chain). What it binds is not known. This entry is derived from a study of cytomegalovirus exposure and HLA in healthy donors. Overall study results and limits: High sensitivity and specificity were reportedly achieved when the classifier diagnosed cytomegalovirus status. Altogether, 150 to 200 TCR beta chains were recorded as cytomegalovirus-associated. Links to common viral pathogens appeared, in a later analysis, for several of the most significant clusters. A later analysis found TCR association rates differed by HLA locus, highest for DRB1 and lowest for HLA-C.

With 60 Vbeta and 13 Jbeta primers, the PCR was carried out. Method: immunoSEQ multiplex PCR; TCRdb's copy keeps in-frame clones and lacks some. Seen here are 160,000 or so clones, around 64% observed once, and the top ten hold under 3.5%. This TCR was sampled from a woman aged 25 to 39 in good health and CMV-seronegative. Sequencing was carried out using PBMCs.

CDR3 sequence (DNA): TGTGCCAGCAGCCCACTAGCGGGGAGGTCTACCGGGGAGCTGTTTTTT. Its translation is CASSPLAGRSTGELFF. The chain employs TRBV7-6 and TRBJ2-2, with 10 bases that match TRBD2. V lost 5 bases and J lost 5; bases outside the gene matches: 8. Germline V gene data show CDR1 as SGHVS and CDR2 as FNYEAQ. CDR3 size: 16 residues.